This record looks at one T cell receptor beta chain sequence and its context. Its target is not known. These data come from a study of T cell responses to AZD1222 COVID-19 vaccine. Generated by immunoSEQ multiplex PCR, the TCRdb table keeps only in-frame clones and is missing some. The table records about 92,000 clones, roughly 91% of them present only once. Study-wide results and caveats: In a largely white British group with more females than males, clonal diversity was possibly underestimated. Baseline testing showed seropositivity in only six or seven AZD1222 recipients.

This clonotype was sampled from an adult in good health. The source was peripheral blood, collected on day 0 of AZD1222 vaccination.

The CDR3 nucleotides read TGTGCCAGCAGGGGTCAGGGTAACTATGGCTACACCTTC. It translates to CASRGQGNYGYTF. The chain employs TRBV6-5 and TRBJ1-2; D possibly corresponds to TRBD1 (5 bases). From germline, CDR1 is MNHEY and CDR2 SVGAGI. Trimming pared 6 bases from V and 1 base from J, leaving 9 bases between. The CDR3 loop spans 13 amino acids.